This paragraph reports one TCR beta chain. Its cognate antigen is unknown. This record comes from a study of T-cell memory formation after mild COVID-19. Whole-study results and caveats: Day 15 to 85 contractors were CD4/CD8 balanced; later expanders leaned CD4+. Clonal second-wave expansions that peaked on day 37 had unconfirmed SARS-CoV-2 specificity. Contracting CD4+ clones sat mainly in CM and EM; CD8+ in EMRA. Cross-reactive memory apparently joined, as some responding clones appeared in pre-infection memory.

V was clipped by 2 bases and J by 0 bases; unmatched bases: 3. Germline V gene lookup returns CDR1 DFQATT and CDR2 SNEGSKA (reference sequence). This CDR3 contains 15 residues. From the 5' RACE reads, TCRdb called clonotypes with MiXCR, one entry per CDR3 protein. The sample contains 360,000 or so distinct CDR3 sequences, around 28% of which appear only once. Sequencing used PBMCs or a T cell subset sorted from them (not recorded which). The chain recombines TRBV20-1 with TRBJ2-1; 8 bases agree with TRBD2. The receptor comes from an adult woman who had mild COVID-19 (a few samples of this study predate the infection). Cell type and time point are not known. Written as DNA, the CDR3 is TGCAGTGCTAGAACGGGAGGGCCCTCCTACAATGAGCAGTTCTTC. Its translation is CSARTGGPSYNEQFF.